This record concerns one T cell receptor beta chain sequence. Its matching antigen is unknown. The source of the sample is a study of CD8+CD57+ T cells in acquired aplastic anemia. CDR3 length: 15 residues. V lost 3 bases to trimming and J lost 0 bases, with 12 bases between them. Germline-derived CDR1 and CDR2 are LNHDA and SQIVND (reference sequence). General study findings and limits: Patients and healthy controls showed no significant CD8+ Simpson's diversity difference. It was found that more than 25 CD8+ CDR3 sequences were shared between patients and controls.

Genomic DNA provided the template from which TCR beta VDJ and CDR3 profiles were obtained. TCRdb re-analysed the reads in MiXCR, keeping a single row per CDR3 protein. The table lists around 68,000 distinct CDR3 sequences, approximately 54% of them singletons. The specimen was sorted CD4+, CD8+, or CD8+CD57+ T cells (not recorded which) from PBMCs. This chain uses TRBV19 with TRBJ2-7; possible D gene TRBD1, 6 bases. The clonotype was recovered from a human donor in good health, serving as a control. The CDR3 DNA sequence: TGTGCCAGTAGTATCAGGACAGCCAGCTCCTACGAGCAGTACTTC. It yields the protein CASSIRTASSYEQYF.